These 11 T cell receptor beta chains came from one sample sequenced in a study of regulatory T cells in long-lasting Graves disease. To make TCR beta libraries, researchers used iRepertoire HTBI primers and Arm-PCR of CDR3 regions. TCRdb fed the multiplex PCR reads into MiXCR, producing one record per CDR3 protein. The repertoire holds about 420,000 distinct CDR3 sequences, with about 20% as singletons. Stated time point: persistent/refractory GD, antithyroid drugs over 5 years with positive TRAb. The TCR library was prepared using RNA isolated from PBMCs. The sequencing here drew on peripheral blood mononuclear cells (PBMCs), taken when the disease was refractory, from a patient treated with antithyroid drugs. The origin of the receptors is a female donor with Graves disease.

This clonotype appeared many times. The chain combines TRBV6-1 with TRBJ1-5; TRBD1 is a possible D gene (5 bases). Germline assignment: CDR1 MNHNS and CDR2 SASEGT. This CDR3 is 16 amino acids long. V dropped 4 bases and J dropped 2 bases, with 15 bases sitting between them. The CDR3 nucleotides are TGTGCCAGCAGTGGGGGGTTAGGCCCTGGCAATCAGCCCCAGCATTTT. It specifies CASSGGLGPGNQPQHF.

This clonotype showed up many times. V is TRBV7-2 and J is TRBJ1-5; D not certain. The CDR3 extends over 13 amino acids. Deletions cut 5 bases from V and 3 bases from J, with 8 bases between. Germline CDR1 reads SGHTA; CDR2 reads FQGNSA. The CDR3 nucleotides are TGTGCCAGCAGCCACCGAACCAATCAGCCCCAGCATTTT. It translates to CASSHRTNQPQHF. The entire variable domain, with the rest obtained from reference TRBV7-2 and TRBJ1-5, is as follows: GAGVSQSPSNKVTEKGKDVELRCDPISGHTALYWYRQSLGQGLEFLIYFQGNSAPDKSGLPSDRFSAERTGGSVSTLTIQRTQQEDSAVYLCASSHRTNQPQHFGDGTRLSIL.

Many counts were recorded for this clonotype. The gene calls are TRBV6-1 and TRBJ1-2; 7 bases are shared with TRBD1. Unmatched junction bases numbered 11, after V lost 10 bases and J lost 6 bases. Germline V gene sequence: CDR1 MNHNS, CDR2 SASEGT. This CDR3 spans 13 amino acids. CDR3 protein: CATAEDRADGYTF. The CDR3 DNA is TGTGCCACCGCAGAAGACAGGGCGGATGGCTACACCTTC.

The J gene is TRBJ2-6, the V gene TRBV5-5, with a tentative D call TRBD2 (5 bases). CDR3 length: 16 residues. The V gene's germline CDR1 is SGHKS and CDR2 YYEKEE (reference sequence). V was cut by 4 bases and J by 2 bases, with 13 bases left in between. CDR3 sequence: CASSLQVGTGANVLTF. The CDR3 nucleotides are TGTGCCAGCAGCCTCCAGGTCGGGACTGGGGCCAACGTCCTGACTTTC.

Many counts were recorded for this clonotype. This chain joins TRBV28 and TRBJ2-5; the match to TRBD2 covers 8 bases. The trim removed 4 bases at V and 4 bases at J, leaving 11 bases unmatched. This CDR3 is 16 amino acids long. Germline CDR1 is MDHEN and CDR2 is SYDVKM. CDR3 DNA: TGTGCCAGCAGTTCCGGGACTAGGCGGGATGGAGAGACCCAGTACTTC. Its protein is CASSSGTRRDGETQYF. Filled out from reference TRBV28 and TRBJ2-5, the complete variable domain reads DVKVTQSSRYLVKRTGEKVFLECVQDMDHENMFWYRQDPGLGLRLIYFSYDVKMKEKGDIPEGYSVSREKKERFSLILESASTNQTSMYLCASSSGTRRDGETQYFGPGTRLLVL.

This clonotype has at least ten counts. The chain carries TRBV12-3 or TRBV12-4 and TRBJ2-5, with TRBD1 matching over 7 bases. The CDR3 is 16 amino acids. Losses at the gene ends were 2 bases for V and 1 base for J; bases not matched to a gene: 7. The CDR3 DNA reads TGTGCCAGCAGTTTAAGGCCCCGACAGGGCCAAGAGACCCAGTACTTC. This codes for CASSLRPRQGQETQYF.

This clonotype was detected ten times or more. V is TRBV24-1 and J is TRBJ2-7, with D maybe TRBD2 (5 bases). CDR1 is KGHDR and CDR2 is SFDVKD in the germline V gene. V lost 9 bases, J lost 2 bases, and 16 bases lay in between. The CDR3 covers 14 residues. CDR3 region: CATPIGECPYEQYF. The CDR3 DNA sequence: TGTGCCACCCCCATCGGGGAGTGTCCCTACGAGCAGTACTTC.

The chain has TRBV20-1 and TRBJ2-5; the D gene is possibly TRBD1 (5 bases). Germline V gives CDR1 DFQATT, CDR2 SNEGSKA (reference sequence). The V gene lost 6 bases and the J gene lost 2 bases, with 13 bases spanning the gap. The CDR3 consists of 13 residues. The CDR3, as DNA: TGCAGTGCGCCCGCGCGACAGCAAGAGACCCAGTACTTC. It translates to CSAPARQQETQYF.

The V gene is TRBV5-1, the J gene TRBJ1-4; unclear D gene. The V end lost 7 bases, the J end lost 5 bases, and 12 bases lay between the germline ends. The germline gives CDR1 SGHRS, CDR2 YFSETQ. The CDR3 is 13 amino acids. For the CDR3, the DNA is TGCGCCAGCGGGTTCGGACGGAATGAAAAACTGTTTTTT. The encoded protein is CASGFGRNEKLFF.

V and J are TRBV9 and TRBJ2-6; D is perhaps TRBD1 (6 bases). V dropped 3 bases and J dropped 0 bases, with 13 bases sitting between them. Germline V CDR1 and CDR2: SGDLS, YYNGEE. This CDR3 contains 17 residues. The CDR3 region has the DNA TGTGCCAGCAGCGCGGATGACAGGCTCTCTGGGGCCAACGTCCTGACTTTC. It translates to CASSADDRLSGANVLTF. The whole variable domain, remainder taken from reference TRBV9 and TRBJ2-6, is DSGVTQTPKHLITATGQRVTLRCSPRSGDLSVYWYQQSLDQGLQFLIQYYNGEERAKGNILERFSAQQFPDLHSELNLSSLELGDSALYFCASSADDRLSGANVLTFGAGSRLTVL.

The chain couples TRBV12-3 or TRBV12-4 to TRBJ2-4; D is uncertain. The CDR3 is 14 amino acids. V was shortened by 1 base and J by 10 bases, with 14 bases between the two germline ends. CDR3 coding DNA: TGTGCCAGCAGTTTAGGGCAAGTTCCCTCGATTCAGTACTTC. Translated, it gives CASSLGQVPSIQYF.